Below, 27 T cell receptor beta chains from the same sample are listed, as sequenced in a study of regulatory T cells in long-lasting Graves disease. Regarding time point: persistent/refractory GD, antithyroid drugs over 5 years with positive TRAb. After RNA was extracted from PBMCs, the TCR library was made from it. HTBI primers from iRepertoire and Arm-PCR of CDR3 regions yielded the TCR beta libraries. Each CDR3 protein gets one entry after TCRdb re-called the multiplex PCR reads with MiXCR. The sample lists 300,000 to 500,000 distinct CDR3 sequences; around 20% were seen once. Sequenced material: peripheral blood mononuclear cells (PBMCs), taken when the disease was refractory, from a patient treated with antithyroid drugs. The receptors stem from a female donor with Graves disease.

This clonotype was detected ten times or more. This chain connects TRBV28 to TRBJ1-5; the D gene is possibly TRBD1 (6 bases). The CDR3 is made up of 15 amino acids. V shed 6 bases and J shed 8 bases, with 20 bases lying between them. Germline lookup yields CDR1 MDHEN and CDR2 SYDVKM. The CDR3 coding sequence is TGTGCCAGCAGCCCGACCTATCAGGGGTCGGAGCCCCAGCATTTT. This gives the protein CASSPTYQGSEPQHF.

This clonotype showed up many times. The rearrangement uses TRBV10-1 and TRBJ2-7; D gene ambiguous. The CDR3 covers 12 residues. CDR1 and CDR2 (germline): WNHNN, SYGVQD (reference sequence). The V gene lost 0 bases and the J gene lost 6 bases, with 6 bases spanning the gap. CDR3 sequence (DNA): TGCGCCAGCAGTGAGTCTGTTTCCGAGCAGTACTTC. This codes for CASSESVSEQYF.

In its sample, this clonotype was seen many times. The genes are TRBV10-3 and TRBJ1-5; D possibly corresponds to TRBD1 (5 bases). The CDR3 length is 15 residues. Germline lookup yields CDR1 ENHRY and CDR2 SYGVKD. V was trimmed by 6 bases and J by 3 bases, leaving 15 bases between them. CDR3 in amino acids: CAISQGHPSNQPQHF. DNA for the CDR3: TGTGCCATCAGCCAAGGACATCCCTCCAATCAGCCCCAGCATTTT.

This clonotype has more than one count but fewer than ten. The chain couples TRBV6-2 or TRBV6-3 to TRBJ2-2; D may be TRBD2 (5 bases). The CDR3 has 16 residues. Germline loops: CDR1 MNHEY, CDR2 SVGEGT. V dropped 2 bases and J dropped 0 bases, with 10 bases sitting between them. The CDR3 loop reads CASSYVVGTNTGELFF. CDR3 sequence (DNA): TGTGCCAGCAGTTACGTGGTCGGGACGAACACCGGGGAGCTGTTTTTT.

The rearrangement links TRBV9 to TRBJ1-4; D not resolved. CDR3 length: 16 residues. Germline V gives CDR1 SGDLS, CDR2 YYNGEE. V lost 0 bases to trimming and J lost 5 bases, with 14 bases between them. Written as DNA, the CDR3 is TGTGCCAGCAGCGTAGGGCTCCAAGGGAACAATGAAAAACTGTTTTTT. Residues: CASSVGLQGNNEKLFF.

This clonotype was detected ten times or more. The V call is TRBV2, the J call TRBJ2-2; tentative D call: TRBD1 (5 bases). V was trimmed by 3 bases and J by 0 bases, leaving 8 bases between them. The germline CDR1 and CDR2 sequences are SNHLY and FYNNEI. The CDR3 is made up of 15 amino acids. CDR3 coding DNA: TGTGCCAGCAGTGAGGTCAGGGCGAACACCGGGGAGCTGTTTTTT. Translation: CASSEVRANTGELFF.

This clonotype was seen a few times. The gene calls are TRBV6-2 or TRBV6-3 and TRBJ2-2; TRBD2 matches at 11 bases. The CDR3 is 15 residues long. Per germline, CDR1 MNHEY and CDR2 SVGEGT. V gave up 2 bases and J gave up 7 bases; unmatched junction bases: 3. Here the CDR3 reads CASSYPTSGSGELFF. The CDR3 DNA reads TGTGCCAGCAGTTACCCAACTAGCGGGAGCGGGGAGCTGTTTTTT.

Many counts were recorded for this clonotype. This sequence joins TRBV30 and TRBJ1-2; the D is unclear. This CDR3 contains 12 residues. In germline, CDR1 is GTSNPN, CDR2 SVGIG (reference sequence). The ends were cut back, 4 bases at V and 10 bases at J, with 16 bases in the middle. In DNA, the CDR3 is TGTGCCTGGACAGCAACTATGAGTGTCTACACCTTC. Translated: CAWTATMSVYTF.

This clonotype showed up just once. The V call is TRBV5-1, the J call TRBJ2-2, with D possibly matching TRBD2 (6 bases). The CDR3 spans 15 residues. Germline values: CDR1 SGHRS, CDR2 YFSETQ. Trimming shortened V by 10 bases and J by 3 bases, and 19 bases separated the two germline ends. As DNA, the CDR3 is TGCGCCTCTAAGCAAGGGACTTCTGACACCGGGGAGCTGTTTTTT. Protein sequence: CASKQGTSDTGELFF. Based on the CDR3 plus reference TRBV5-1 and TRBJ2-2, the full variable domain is KAGVTQTPRYLIKTRGQQVTLSCSPISGHRSVSWYQQTPGQGLQFLFEYFSETQRNKGNFPGRFSGRQFSNSRSEMNVSTLELGDSALYLCASKQGTSDTGELFFGEGSRLTVL.

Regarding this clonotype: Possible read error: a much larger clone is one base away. CDR3 in DNA: TGTGCCAGCAGTTTGGGACAGGGGCTGGTGGGGACCCAGTACTTC. Amino acids: CASSLGQGLVGTQYF. This rearrangement joins TRBV6-2 or TRBV6-3 to TRBJ2-5, with 10 nucleotides matching TRBD1. Losses at the gene ends were 4 bases for V and 7 bases for J; bases not matched to a gene: 9. In germline, CDR1 is MNHEY, CDR2 SVGEGT. This CDR3 comprises 15 residues.

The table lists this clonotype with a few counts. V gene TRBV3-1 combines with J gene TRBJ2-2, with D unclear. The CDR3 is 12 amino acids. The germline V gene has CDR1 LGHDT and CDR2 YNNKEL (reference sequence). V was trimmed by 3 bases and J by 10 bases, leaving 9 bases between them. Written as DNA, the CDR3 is TGTGCCAGCAGCCAGGATGGGGTGGAGCTGTTTTTT. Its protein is CASSQDGVELFF.

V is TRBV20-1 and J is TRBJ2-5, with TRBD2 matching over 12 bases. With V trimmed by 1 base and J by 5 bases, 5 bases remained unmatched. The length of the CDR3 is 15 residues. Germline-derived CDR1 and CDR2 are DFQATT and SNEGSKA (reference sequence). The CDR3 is CSARAGLAGQETQYF. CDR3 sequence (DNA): TGCAGTGCTAGAGCTGGACTAGCGGGACAGGAGACCCAGTACTTC.

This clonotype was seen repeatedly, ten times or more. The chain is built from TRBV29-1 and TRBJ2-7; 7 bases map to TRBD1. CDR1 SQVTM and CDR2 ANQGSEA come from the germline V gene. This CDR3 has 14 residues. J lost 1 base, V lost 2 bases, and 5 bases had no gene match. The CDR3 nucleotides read TGCAGCGTTGAATTCCGGGACAGATCCTACGAGCAGTACTTC. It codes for CSVEFRDRSYEQYF.

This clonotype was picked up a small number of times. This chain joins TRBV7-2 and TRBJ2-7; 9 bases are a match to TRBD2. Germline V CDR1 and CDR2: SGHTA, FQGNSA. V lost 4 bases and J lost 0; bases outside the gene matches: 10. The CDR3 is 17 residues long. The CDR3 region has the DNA TGTGCCAGCAGCTCTTTAATGCGGGGGGGCTACTCCTACGAGCAGTACTTC. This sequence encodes CASSSLMRGGYSYEQYF.

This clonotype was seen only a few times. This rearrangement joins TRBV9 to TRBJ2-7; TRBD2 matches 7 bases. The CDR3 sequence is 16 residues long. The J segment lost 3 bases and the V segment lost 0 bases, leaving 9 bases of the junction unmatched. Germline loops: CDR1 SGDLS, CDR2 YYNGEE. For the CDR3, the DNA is TGTGCCAGCAGCGTAGGGGCCGGGAGGTCGAACTACGAGCAGTACTTC. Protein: CASSVGAGRSNYEQYF.

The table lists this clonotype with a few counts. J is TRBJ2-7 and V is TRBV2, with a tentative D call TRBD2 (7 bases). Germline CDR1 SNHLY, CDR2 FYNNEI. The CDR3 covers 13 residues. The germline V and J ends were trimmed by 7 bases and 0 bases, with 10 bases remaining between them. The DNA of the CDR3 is TGTGCCAGCAAGGGGGGGAGCTCCTACGAGCAGTACTTC. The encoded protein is CASKGGSSYEQYF.

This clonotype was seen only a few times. CDR3 DNA: TGTGCCAGCAGCTTAGAGGGCGGGAGTAGAGAGACCCAGTACTTC. Translation: CASSLEGGSRETQYF. This sequence joins TRBV7-8 and TRBJ2-5; 7 nucleotides match TRBD2. Looked up from germline, CDR1 is SGHVS and CDR2 is FQNEAQ. J gave up 4 bases and V 1 base, and 6 bases lay outside the gene matches. This CDR3 spans 15 amino acids.

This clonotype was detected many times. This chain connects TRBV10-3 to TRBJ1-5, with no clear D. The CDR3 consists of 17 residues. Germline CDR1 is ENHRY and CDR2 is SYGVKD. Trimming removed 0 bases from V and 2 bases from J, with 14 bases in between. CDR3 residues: CAISESMGPEGNQPQHF. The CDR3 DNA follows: TGTGCCATCAGTGAGTCGATGGGCCCGGAGGGCAATCAGCCCCAGCATTTT.

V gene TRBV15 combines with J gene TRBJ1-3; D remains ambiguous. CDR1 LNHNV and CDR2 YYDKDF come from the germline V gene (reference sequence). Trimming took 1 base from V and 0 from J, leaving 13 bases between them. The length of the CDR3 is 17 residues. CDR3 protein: CATSRGGTSYSGNTIYF. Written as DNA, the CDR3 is TGTGCCACCAGCAGAGGTGGAACTTCCTACTCTGGAAACACCATATATTTT.

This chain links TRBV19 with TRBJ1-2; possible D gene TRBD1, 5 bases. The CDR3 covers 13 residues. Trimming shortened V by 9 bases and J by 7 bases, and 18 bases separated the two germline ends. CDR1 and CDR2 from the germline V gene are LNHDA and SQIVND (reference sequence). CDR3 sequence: CASRLQGSGGYTF. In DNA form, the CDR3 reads TGTGCCAGCCGCCTTCAGGGTAGTGGTGGCTACACCTTC.

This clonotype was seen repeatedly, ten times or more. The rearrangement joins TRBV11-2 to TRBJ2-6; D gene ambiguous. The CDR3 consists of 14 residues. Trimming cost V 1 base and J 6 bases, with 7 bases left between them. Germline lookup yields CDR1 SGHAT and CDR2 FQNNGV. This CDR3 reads CASSLGRVANVLTF. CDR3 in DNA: TGTGCCAGCAGCTTAGGTCGCGTGGCCAACGTCCTGACTTTC.

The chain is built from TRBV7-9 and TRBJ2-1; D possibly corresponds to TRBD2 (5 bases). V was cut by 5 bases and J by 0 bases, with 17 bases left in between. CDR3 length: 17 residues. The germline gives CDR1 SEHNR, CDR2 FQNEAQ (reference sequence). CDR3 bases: TGTGCCAGCAGCCCCCGGACTGAAAGGAGCTCCTACAATGAGCAGTTCTTC. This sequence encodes CASSPRTERSSYNEQFF.

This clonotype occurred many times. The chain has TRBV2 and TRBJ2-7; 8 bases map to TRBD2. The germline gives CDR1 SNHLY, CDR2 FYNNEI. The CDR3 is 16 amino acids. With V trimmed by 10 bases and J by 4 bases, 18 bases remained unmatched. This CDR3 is CATLDTQSGRDYEQYF. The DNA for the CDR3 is TGTGCCACACTTGATACCCAATCCGGGAGGGATTACGAGCAGTACTTC.

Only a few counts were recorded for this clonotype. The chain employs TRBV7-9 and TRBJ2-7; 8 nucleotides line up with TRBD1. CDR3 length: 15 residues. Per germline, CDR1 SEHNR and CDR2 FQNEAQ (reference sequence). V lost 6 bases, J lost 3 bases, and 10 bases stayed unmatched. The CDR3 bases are TGTGCCAGCAGTCTTACAGGGGGAGTAGGCTACGAGCAGTACTTC. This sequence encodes CASSLTGGVGYEQYF. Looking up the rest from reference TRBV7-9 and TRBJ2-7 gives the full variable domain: DTGVSQNPRHKITKRGQNVTFRCDPISEHNRLYWYRQTLGQGPEFLTYFQNEAQLEKSRLLSDRFSAERPKGSFSTLEIQRTEQGDSAMYLCASSLTGGVGYEQYFGPGTRLTVT.

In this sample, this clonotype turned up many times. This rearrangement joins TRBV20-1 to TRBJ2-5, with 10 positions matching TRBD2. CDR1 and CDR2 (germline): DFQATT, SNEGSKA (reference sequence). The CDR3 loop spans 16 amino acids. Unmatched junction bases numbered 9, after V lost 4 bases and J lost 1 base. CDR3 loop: CSAMMVAGGLQETQYF. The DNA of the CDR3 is TGCAGTGCTATGATGGTAGCGGGAGGCCTCCAAGAGACCCAGTACTTC.

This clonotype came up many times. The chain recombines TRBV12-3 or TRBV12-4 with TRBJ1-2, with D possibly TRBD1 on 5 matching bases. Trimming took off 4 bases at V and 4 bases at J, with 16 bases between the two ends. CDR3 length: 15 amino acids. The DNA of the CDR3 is TGTGCCAGCAGTTCCAGGGTTACCCCACCCTATGGCTACACCTTC. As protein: CASSSRVTPPYGYTF.

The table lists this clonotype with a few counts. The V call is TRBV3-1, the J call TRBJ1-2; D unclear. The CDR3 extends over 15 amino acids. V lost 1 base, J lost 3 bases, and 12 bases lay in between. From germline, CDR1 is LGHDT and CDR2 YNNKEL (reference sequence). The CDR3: CASSQGFGRDYGYTF. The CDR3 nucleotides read TGTGCCAGCAGCCAAGGGTTTGGGCGGGACTATGGCTACACCTTC.